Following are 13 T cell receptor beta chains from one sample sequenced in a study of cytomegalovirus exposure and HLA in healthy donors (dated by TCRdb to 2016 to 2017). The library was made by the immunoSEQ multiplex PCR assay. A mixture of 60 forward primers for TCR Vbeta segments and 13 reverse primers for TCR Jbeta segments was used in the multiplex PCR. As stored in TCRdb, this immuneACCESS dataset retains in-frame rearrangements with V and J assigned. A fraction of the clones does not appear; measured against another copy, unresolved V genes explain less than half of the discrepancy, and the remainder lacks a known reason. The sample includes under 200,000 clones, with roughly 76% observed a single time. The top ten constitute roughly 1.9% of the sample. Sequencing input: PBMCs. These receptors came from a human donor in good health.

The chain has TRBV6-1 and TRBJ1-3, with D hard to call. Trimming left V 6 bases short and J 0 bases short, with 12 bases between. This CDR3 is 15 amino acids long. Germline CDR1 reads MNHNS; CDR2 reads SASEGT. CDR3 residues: CASRERKSSGNTIYF. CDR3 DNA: TGTGCCAGCAGGGAGAGGAAGAGCTCTGGAAACACCATATATTTT.

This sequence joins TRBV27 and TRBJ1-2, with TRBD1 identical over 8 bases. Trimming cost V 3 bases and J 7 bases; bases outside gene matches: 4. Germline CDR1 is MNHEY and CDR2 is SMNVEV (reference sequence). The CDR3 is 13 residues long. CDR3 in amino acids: CASSLGDRTGYTF. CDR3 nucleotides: TGTGCCAGCAGTTTGGGGGACAGGACTGGCTACACCTTC.

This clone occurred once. The CDR3 reads CASSQTGGRNYGYTF. Here the CDR3 DNA reads TGCGCCAGCAGCCAAACAGGGGGCCGCAACTATGGCTACACCTTC. V and J are TRBV4-1 and TRBJ1-2, with 9 bases identical to TRBD1. This CDR3 comprises 15 residues. V shed 2 bases, J shed 2 bases, and the junction held 3 bases outside the gene matches. CDR1 MGHRA and CDR2 YSYEKL come from the germline V gene.

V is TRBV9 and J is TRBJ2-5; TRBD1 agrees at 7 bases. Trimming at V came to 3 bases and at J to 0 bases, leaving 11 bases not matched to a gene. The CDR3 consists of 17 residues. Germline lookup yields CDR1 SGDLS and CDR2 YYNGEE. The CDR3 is CASSAIIGTANQETQYF. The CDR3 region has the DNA TGTGCCAGCAGCGCCATAATAGGGACAGCGAACCAAGAGACCCAGTACTTC.

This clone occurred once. The CDR3 loop is CASSVGTSGNTGELFF. The CDR3 bases are TGTGCCAGCAGCGTGGGGACTAGCGGGAACACCGGGGAGCTGTTTTTT. The V gene is TRBV9, the J gene TRBJ2-2; 11 nucleotides agree with TRBD2. Germline trimming cut 2 bases from V and 1 base from J; bases unmatched to any gene: 1. Germline lookup yields CDR1 SGDLS and CDR2 YYNGEE. The CDR3 totals 16 residues. The full variable domain, rest sourced from reference TRBV9 and TRBJ2-2, is DSGVTQTPKHLITATGQRVTLRCSPRSGDLSVYWYQQSLDQGLQFLIQYYNGEERAKGNILERFSAQQFPDLHSELNLSSLELGDSALYFCASSVGTSGNTGELFFGEGSRLTVL.

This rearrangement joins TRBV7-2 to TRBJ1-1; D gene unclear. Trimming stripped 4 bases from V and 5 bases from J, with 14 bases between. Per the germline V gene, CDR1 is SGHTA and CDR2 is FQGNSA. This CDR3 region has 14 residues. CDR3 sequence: CASSSVSVVTEAFF. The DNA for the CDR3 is TGTGCCAGCAGCTCTGTATCGGTGGTAACTGAAGCTTTCTTT.

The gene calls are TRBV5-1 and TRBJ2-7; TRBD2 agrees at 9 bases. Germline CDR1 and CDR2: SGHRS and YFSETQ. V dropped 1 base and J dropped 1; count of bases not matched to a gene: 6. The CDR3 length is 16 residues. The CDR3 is CASSLIVTSGSYEQYF. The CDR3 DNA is TGCGCCAGCAGCTTGATTGTGACTAGCGGTTCCTACGAGCAGTACTTC.

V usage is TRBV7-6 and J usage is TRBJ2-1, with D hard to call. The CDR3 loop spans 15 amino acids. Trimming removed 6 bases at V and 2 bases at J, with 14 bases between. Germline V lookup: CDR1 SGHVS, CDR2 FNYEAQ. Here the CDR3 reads CASSSLRQTYNEQFF. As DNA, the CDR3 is TGTGCCAGCAGTTCACTTAGACAAACCTACAATGAGCAGTTCTTC.

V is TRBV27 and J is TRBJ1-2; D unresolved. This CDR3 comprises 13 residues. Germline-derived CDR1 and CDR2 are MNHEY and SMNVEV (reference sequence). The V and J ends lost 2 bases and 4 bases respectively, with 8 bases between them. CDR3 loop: CASSLRRGYGYTF. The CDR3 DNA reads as TGTGCCAGCAGTTTAAGGAGAGGCTATGGCTACACCTTC.

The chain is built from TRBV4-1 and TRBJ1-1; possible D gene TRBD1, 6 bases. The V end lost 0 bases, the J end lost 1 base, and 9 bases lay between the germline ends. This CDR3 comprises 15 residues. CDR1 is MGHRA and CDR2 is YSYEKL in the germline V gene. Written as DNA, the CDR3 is TGCGCCAGCAGCCAAGACATGGACAGGAACACTGAAGCTTTCTTT. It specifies CASSQDMDRNTEAFF.

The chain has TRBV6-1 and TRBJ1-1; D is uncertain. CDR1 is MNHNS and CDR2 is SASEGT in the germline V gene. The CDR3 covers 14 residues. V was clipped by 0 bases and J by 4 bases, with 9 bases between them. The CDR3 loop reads CASSEAQVSTEAFF. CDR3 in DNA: TGTGCCAGCAGTGAAGCGCAAGTGAGCACTGAAGCTTTCTTT.

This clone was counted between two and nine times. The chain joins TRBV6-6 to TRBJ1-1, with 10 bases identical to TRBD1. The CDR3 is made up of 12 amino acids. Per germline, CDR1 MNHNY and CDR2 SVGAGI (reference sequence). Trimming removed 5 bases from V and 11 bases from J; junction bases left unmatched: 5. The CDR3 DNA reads TGTGCCAGCAGTGGGCGGACAGGGGGGGCTTTCTTT. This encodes CASSGRTGGAFF.

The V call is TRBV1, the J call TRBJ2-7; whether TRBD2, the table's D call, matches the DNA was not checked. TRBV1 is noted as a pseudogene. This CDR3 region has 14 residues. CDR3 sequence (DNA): TGCACCAGCAGCCCGGGGACTAGCAACTGCGAGCAGTACTTC. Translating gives CTSSPGTSNCEQYF.